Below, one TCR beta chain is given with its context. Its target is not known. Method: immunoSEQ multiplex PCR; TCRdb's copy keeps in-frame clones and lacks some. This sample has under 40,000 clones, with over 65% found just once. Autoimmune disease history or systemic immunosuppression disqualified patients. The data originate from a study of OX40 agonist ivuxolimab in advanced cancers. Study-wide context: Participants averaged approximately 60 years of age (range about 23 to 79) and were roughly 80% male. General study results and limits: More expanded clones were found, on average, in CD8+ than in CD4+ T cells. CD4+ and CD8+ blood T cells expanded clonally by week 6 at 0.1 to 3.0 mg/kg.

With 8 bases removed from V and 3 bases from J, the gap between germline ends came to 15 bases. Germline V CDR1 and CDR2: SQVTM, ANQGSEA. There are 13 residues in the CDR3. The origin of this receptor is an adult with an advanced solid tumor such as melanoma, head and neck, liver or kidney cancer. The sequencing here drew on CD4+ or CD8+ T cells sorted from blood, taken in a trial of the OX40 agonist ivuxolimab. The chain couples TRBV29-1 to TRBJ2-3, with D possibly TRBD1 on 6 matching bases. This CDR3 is CSSSQGMTDTQYF. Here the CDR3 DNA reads TGCAGCTCGAGTCAGGGGATGACAGATACGCAGTATTTT.